These 30 T cell receptor beta chains came from one sample sequenced in a study of human T cells and chemical hapten exposure (dated by TCRdb to the early 2020s). The time point label, read with the paper, signifies: patch test 1, 2 weeks after DPC sensitization. According to the study, the label for this sample's treatment or condition signals: therapeutic diphenylcyclopropenone sensitization with weekly scalp DPC. Library construction relied on RACE. TCRdb lists the instrument as NextSeq 500. The public sequencing data were trimmed at Q25 with fastp and processed into clonotypes with MiXCR by TCRdb, which kept only in-frame beta chains. Every entry covers one CDR3 protein and lists the most common genes and DNA from its rows. The sample table lists approximately 74,000 distinct CDR3 sequences, approximately 35% of them with a count of one. Of the sample, roughly 10% is held by the ten largest clones.

Specimen: whole blood, collected in connection with sensitization to the hapten diphenylcyclopropenone (DPC). The receptor set was obtained from a man aged 35 to 55 with alopecia areata. Some clones in this sample may be carry-over from other donors' samples.

CDR3 protein: CASSAPDRNAYEQYF. The CDR3 DNA is TGTGCCAGCAGCGCCCCGGACAGAAACGCCTACGAGCAGTACTTC. The chain recombines TRBV9 with TRBJ2-7, with a tentative D call TRBD1 (6 bases). The V gene lost 3 bases and the J gene lost 2 bases, with 15 bases spanning the gap. Germline V lookup: CDR1 SGDLS, CDR2 YYNGEE. This CDR3 has 15 residues.

J is TRBJ1-5 and V is TRBV12-3 or TRBV12-4; tentatively, D is TRBD1 (6 bases). The CDR3 loop spans 15 amino acids. The V and J ends lost 6 bases and 4 bases respectively, with 16 bases between them. As DNA, the CDR3 is TGTGCCAGCAGCCCTGGGGGGCCAGGTAATCAGCCCCAGCATTTT. As protein: CASSPGGPGNQPQHF.

The chain links TRBV2 to TRBJ2-7, with 8 bases fitting TRBD1. V was clipped by 6 bases and J by 3 bases; unmatched bases: 22. The germline V gene has CDR1 SNHLY and CDR2 FYNNEI. CDR3 length: 19 residues. CDR3 sequence: CASSLANDRGDHNDYEQYF. In DNA, the CDR3 is TGTGCCAGCAGCCTAGCGAACGACAGGGGAGATCATAATGACTACGAGCAGTACTTC.

This chain uses TRBV28 with TRBJ2-7, with D maybe TRBD1 (6 bases). The CDR3 length is 14 residues. V shed 1 base and J shed 5 bases, with 12 bases lying between them. Germline V gene lookup returns CDR1 MDHEN and CDR2 SYDVKM. The chain's CDR3 is CASSLLGTIDEQYF. The CDR3 DNA reads TGTGCCAGCAGTTTATTAGGGACAATCGACGAGCAGTACTTC.

V and J are TRBV28 and TRBJ1-5; no clear D. This CDR3 spans 14 amino acids. The ends were cut back, 3 bases at V and 4 bases at J, with 10 bases in the middle. CDR1 and CDR2 (germline): MDHEN, SYDVKM. The CDR3 coding sequence is TGTGCCAGCAGTTTGGCGTTTCCGAATCAGCCCCAGCATTTT. Translating it yields CASSLAFPNQPQHF.

This chain links TRBV28 with TRBJ2-4; 8 nucleotides align to TRBD2. J lost 6 bases, V lost 6 bases, and 10 bases had no gene match. This CDR3 has 15 amino acids. CDR1 is MDHEN and CDR2 is SYDVKM in the germline V gene. This chain's CDR3 is CASSPGERETNIQYF. DNA for the CDR3: TGTGCCAGCAGCCCGGGGGAGCGGGAGACAAACATTCAGTACTTC.

This chain links TRBV6-1 with TRBJ2-6, with D unclear. Trimming removed 10 bases from V and 1 base from J, with 8 bases in between. In germline, CDR1 is MNHNS, CDR2 SASEGT. The CDR3 extends over 13 amino acids. CDR3 sequence (DNA): TGTGCCATTGCAGCATCTGGGGCCAACGTCCTGACTTTC. Translated, it gives CAIAASGANVLTF.

The chain uses TRBV6-5 and TRBJ1-4, with TRBD1 matching over 7 bases. CDR3 length: 18 residues. V was pared by 5 bases and J by 8 bases, with 20 bases of the junction left unmatched. CDR1 and CDR2 from the germline V gene are MNHEY and SVGAGI. The chain's CDR3 is CASSMMTGLGGLREKLFF. CDR3 DNA: TGTGCCAGCAGTATGATGACAGGGTTGGGGGGACTAAGGGAAAAACTGTTTTTT.

A few counts support this clonotype. CDR3 amino acids: CASSPPPAGDGYTF. The CDR3 bases are TGTGCCAGCAGCCCCCCGCCCGCCGGGGATGGCTACACCTTC. The chain carries TRBV28 and TRBJ1-2; D gene uncertain. CDR1 is MDHEN and CDR2 is SYDVKM in the germline V gene. V lost 6 bases to trimming and J lost 6 bases, with 17 bases between them. The CDR3 extends over 14 amino acids.

The chain has TRBV6-5 and TRBJ1-1; D not resolved. Trimming shortened V by 6 bases and J by 6 bases, and 14 bases separated the two germline ends. CDR1 and CDR2 from the germline V gene are MNHEY and SVGAGI. The length of the CDR3 is 13 residues. The CDR3 protein is CASRMRPGAEAFF. The CDR3, as DNA: TGTGCCAGCAGAATGCGACCGGGCGCTGAAGCTTTCTTT.

This clonotype was seen a few times. The CDR3 nucleotides are TGCAGTGCTAGAGATAACCCAGCGGTTAACACAGATACGCAGTATTTT. This sequence encodes CSARDNPAVNTDTQYF. J is TRBJ2-3 and V is TRBV20-1; a possible D gene is TRBD2 (5 bases). V lost 0 bases and J lost 2, with 15 bases in between. Germline CDR1 and CDR2: DFQATT and SNEGSKA (reference sequence). The CDR3 loop spans 16 amino acids.

This clonotype has more than one count but fewer than ten. The CDR3 is CASSLRITYNEQFF. The DNA for the CDR3 is TGTGCCAGCAGTTTAAGGATAACCTACAATGAGCAGTTCTTC. The chain combines TRBV28 with TRBJ2-1; D not certain. Trimming left V 2 bases short and J 2 bases short, with 7 bases between. This CDR3 is 14 amino acids long. Germline values: CDR1 MDHEN, CDR2 SYDVKM.

This clonotype turned up a few times. V and J are TRBV7-9 and TRBJ2-1; 10 nucleotides align to TRBD1. This CDR3 contains 16 residues. CDR1 SEHNR and CDR2 FQNEAQ come from the germline V gene (reference sequence). J gave up 4 bases and V 5 bases, and 8 bases lay outside the gene matches. CDR3 amino acids: CASSHSGQGVYNEQFF. CDR3 coding DNA: TGTGCCAGCAGCCATAGCGGACAGGGGGTTTACAATGAGCAGTTCTTC.

The chain's CDR3 is CSANQPGRMNTEAFF. For the CDR3, the DNA is TGCAGTGCAAATCAACCGGGACGGATGAACACTGAAGCTTTCTTT. The chain recombines TRBV20-1 with TRBJ1-1, with D possibly matching TRBD1 (5 bases). In germline, CDR1 is DFQATT, CDR2 SNEGSKA (reference sequence). This CDR3 is built from 15 residues. V lost 6 bases and J lost 0, with 17 bases in between.

The rearrangement links TRBV6-2 or TRBV6-3 to TRBJ1-4; no definite D call. CDR1 MNHEY and CDR2 SVGEGT come from the germline V gene. V lost 0 bases and J 7 bases, leaving 24 bases between the germline ends. There are 19 residues in the CDR3. The CDR3 protein is CASSYSEVPFGRRLEKLFF. Written as DNA, the CDR3 is TGTGCCAGCAGTTACTCGGAAGTACCGTTCGGAAGACGGCTTGAAAAACTGTTTTTT.

The V call is TRBV28, the J call TRBJ2-7; TRBD1 matches 7 bases. Germline CDR1 and CDR2: MDHEN and SYDVKM. Trimming took 6 bases from V and 3 from J; bases not matched to a gene: 2. The CDR3 is made up of 12 amino acids. The chain's CDR3 is CASRGQIYEQYF. The CDR3 DNA follows: TGTGCCAGCAGGGGACAGATCTACGAGCAGTACTTC.

V gene TRBV3-1 combines with J gene TRBJ1-2; a weak D match, TRBD1 (5 bases). The CDR3 runs 11 residues. V was shortened by 6 bases and J by 5 bases, with 7 bases between the two germline ends. Germline values: CDR1 LGHDT, CDR2 YNNKEL (reference sequence). The CDR3 nucleotides read TGTGCCAGCAGAGGGGTTTATGGCTACACCTTC. Its translation is CASRGVYGYTF.

This rearrangement joins TRBV12-3 or TRBV12-4 to TRBJ1-4; weak D call: TRBD1 (5 bases). The CDR3 totals 16 residues. V was cut by 3 bases and J by 1 base, with 12 bases left in between. The CDR3 bases are TGTGCCAGCAGTTTTCTGGGGAGGGGAACTAATGAAAAACTGTTTTTT. This translates into CASSFLGRGTNEKLFF.

The V gene is TRBV20-1, the J gene TRBJ2-3; TRBD2 matches 10 bases. The trim removed 0 bases at V and 2 bases at J, leaving 5 bases unmatched. The CDR3 is 16 amino acids. Germline V gene sequence: CDR1 DFQATT, CDR2 SNEGSKA (reference sequence). CDR3 loop: CSARDLLAGVTDTQYF. CDR3 sequence (DNA): TGCAGTGCTAGAGATCTTCTAGCGGGAGTCACAGATACGCAGTATTTT.

This chain connects TRBV10-3 to TRBJ2-3; D assignment may be TRBD1 or TRBD2 (5 bases each). The ends were cut back, 2 bases at V and 3 bases at J, with 12 bases in the middle. This CDR3 is 15 amino acids long. Germline CDR1 reads ENHRY; CDR2 reads SYGVKD. The CDR3 DNA sequence: TGTGCCATCAGTGAGGGGACCGAGGGGACAGATACGCAGTATTTT. Protein product: CAISEGTEGTDTQYF.

This clonotype was seen only a few times. The rearrangement joins TRBV5-1 to TRBJ1-1; 9 positions match TRBD1. Germline CDR1 and CDR2: SGHRS and YFSETQ. The junction had 13 bases not matched to a gene; V was cut back by 4 bases and J by 0 bases. This CDR3 comprises 18 residues. Written as DNA, the CDR3 is TGCGCCAGCAGCGAGAGCCCGCTACAGGGGGCACTGAACACTGAAGCTTTCTTT. It specifies CASSESPLQGALNTEAFF.

This chain connects TRBV4-3 to TRBJ2-1; 11 nucleotides match TRBD2. Germline values: CDR1 LGHNA, CDR2 YSLEER. The CDR3 covers 16 residues. The junction had 4 bases not matched to a gene; V was cut back by 0 bases and J by 6 bases. The CDR3 DNA follows: TGCGCCAGCAGCCAAGATCTTAGCGGGAGGGCCAATGAGCAGTTCTTC. This gives the protein CASSQDLSGRANEQFF.

The chain is built from TRBV7-9 and TRBJ2-1; D is undetermined. The V end was cut by 1 base, the J end by 8 bases, with 6 bases between. Germline-derived CDR1 and CDR2 are SEHNR and FQNEAQ (reference sequence). The CDR3 is 12 residues long. In DNA, the CDR3 is TGTGCCAGCAGCTTAGGCCACTATGAGCAGTTCTTC. Amino acid sequence: CASSLGHYEQFF.

The V and J genes are TRBV20-1 and TRBJ2-3, with 7 positions matching TRBD2. The CDR3 spans 15 residues. Per germline, CDR1 DFQATT and CDR2 SNEGSKA (reference sequence). V lost 3 bases and J lost 4; bases outside the gene matches: 10. The CDR3, as DNA: TGCAGTGCTAGTTGGGGGGGGTCGGTTGCAGATACGCAGTATTTT. Amino acid sequence: CSASWGGSVADTQYF.

The gene calls are TRBV11-2 and TRBJ2-5; D uncertain. The germline CDR1 and CDR2 sequences are SGHAT and FQNNGV. The V end lost 3 bases, the J end lost 2 bases, and 13 bases lay between the germline ends. The CDR3 sequence is 15 residues long. CDR3 nucleotide sequence: TGTGCCAGCAGCTTTGGGCGGAACGGGCAAGAGACCCAGTACTTC. Translated: CASSFGRNGQETQYF.

This clonotype was found a few times. The rearrangement uses TRBV20-1 and TRBJ2-7, with D uncertain. Germline-derived CDR1 and CDR2 are DFQATT and SNEGSKA (reference sequence). V gave up 2 bases and J gave up 3 bases, with 5 bases separating them. The CDR3 sequence is 11 residues long. The CDR3 sequence: CSARYYYEQYF. The CDR3 bases are TGCAGTGCTAGATACTACTACGAGCAGTACTTC.

The gene calls are TRBV12-3 or TRBV12-4 and TRBJ1-1, with D unclear. The CDR3 runs to 13 residues. The V and J ends lost 4 bases and 5 bases respectively, with 11 bases between them. The CDR3 DNA sequence: TGTGCCAGCAGTTACTATCAGAAGACTGAAGCTTTCTTT. Its translation is CASSYYQKTEAFF.

The CDR3 bases are TGTGCCAGCAGTTCCCGACGGACAAGGGGTCGGGTATACAATGAGCAGTTCTTC. It yields the protein CASSSRRTRGRVYNEQFF. The V call is TRBV6-5, the J call TRBJ2-1; maybe TRBD1 (5 bases). This CDR3 has 18 residues. CDR1 MNHEY and CDR2 SVGAGI come from the germline V gene. V shed 4 bases and J shed 4 bases, with 23 bases lying between them.

This clonotype was observed a handful of times. The chain carries TRBV7-9 and TRBJ1-4, with TRBD1 matching over 9 bases. CDR3 length equals 17 residues. Trimming removed 1 base from V and 4 bases from J; junction bases left unmatched: 7. CDR1 is SEHNR and CDR2 is FQNEAQ in the germline V gene (reference sequence). CDR3 DNA: TGTGCCAGCAGCTTAGGATCCCCGGGACAGGGTAATGAAAAACTGTTTTTT. Its translation: CASSLGSPGQGNEKLFF.

This clonotype has more than one count but fewer than ten. The chain is built from TRBV12-3 or TRBV12-4 and TRBJ1-4; D may be TRBD1 (5 bases). CDR3 length: 14 amino acids. The V end lost 6 bases, the J end lost 3 bases, and 11 bases lay between the germline ends. CDR3 DNA: TGTGCCAGCAGCCCCGAAGGGGCTAATGAAAAACTGTTTTTT. Translated: CASSPEGANEKLFF.